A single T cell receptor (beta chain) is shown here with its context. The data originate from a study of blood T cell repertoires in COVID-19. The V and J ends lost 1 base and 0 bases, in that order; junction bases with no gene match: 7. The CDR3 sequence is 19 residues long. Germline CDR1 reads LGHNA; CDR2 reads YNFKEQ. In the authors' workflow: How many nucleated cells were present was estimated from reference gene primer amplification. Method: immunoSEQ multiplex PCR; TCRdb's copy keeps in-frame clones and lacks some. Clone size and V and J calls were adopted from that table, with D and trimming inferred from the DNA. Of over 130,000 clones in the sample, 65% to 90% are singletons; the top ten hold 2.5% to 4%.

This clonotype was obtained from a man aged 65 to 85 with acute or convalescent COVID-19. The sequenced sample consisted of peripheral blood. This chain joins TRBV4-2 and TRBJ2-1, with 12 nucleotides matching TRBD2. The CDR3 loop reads CASSQVGTSGLSSYNEQFF. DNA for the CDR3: TGTGCCAGCAGCCAAGTCGGGACTAGCGGGCTTAGCTCCTACAATGAGCAGTTCTTC.